Described below is a single T cell receptor beta chain sequence and its context. Its antigen is undetermined. CDR1 is DFQATT and CDR2 is SNEGSKA in the germline V gene (reference sequence). The germline V and J ends were trimmed by 0 bases and 7 bases, with 15 bases remaining between them. The CDR3 is made up of 15 amino acids. The source of the sample is a study of blood T cells in healthy people across ages. Findings and caveats of the study: Greater diversity and more naive CD4+ cells were seen in long-lived donors than in aged donors. Getting older went along with TCR beta diversity per million T cells dropping roughly linearly.

A second about 6 to 11 cycle PCR used barcoded and J-beta primers. Each single sample gave us at least 2.5 million CDR3-containing paired-end reads. One entry per CDR3 protein, called by TCRdb with MiXCR from the 5' RACE reads. Of about 720,000 distinct CDR3 sequences in the sample, approximately 22% were seen once. The chain combines TRBV20-1 with TRBJ1-4; no clear D gene. Input material: blood. This sequence originates from a man aged 70 or older in good health. CDR3 in DNA: TGCAGTGCTAGAGATCAGGCAGCCTGGGGTGAAAAACTGTTTTTT. Amino acid sequence: CSARDQAAWGEKLFF.